The T cell receptor (beta chain) described here comes from a study of yellow fever vaccine responses in identical twins. General observations from the study: Twins' vaccine T cell response reportedly gave the appearance of partial convergence and partial personalization.

V was pared by 11 bases and J by 2 bases, with 12 bases between. The CDR3 runs to 12 residues. CDR1 and CDR2 (germline): SEHNR, FQNEAQ (reference sequence). Via MiXCR, TCRdb re-called the RT-PCR reads, giving one row per CDR3 protein. The table lists around 6,600 distinct CDR3 sequences, around 84% of them singletons. Notes on this clonotype: Its specificity is unknown.

This TCR came from a woman younger than 30 who received the yellow fever vaccine. The chain employs TRBV7-9 and TRBJ1-1, with unresolved D. The sample in question was T cells from blood (PBMCs), unsorted or a sorted subset (not recorded which), obtained before or after yellow fever vaccination (not recorded which). The CDR3 nucleotides are TGTGCCGGTGACATCAGCAACACTGAAGCTTTCTTT. It encodes CAGDISNTEAFF. The whole variable domain, filled in from reference TRBV7-9 and TRBJ1-1, reads DTGVSQNPRHKITKRGQNVTFRCDPISEHNRLYWYRQTLGQGPEFLTYFQNEAQLEKSRLLSDRFSAERPKGSFSTLEIQRTEQGDSAMYLCAGDISNTEAFFGQGTRLTVV.